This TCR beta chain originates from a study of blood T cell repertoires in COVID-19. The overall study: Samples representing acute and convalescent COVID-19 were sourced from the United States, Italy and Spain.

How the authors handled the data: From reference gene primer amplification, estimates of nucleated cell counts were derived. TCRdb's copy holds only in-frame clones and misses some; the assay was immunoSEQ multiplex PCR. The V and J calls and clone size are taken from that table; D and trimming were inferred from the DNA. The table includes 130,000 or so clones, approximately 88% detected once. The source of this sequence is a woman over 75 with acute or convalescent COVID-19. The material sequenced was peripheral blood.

The CDR3 DNA sequence: TGTGCCACCAGCAGGGTAGGGCTAGCGGGGCAAGAGACCCAGTACTTC. Translation: CATSRVGLAGQETQYF. This rearrangement joins TRBV15 to TRBJ2-5; 9 bases are a match to TRBD2. V gave up 3 bases and J gave up 2 bases; unmatched junction bases: 7. The CDR3 has 16 amino acids. Germline V CDR1 and CDR2: LNHNV, YYDKDF (reference sequence).